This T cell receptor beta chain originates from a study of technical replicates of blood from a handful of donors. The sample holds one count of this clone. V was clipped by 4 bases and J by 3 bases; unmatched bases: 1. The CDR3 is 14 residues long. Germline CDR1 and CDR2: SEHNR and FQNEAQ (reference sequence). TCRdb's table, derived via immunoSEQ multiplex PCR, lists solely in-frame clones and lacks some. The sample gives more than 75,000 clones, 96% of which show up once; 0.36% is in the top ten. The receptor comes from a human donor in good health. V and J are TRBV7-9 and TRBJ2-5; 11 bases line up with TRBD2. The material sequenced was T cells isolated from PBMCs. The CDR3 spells CASSWGLAEETQYF. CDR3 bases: TGTGCCAGCAGCTGGGGACTAGCGGAAGAGACCCAGTACTTC.